Given below is one T cell receptor (beta chain) in context. Its antigen is unknown. TCRdb's table, derived via immunoSEQ multiplex PCR, lists solely in-frame clones and lacks some. Among some 61,000 clones listed, just under 95% were seen once. Germline V gene sequence: CDR1 MDHEN, CDR2 SYDVKM. The germline V and J ends were trimmed by 8 bases and 2 bases, with 12 bases remaining between them. The CDR3 sequence is 13 residues long. The data were obtained in a study of T cells after posttransplantation cyclophosphamide. Study-wide results and limits: Tissue-infiltrating T cells from skin or gut overlapped little with blood T cells.

The J gene is TRBJ1-2, the V gene TRBV28; TRBD1 is a possible D gene (5 bases). Source material: PBMCs. This receptor was taken from a woman aged 25-40 years in good health and a related stem cell transplant donor. The CDR3 sequence: CASLPGGNYGYTF. In DNA, the CDR3 is TGTGCCAGCCTACCCGGGGGGAACTATGGCTACACCTTC.